This entry concerns a single T cell receptor beta chain. Antigen: not known. Several immunoSEQ plates received, in even portions, the genomic DNA of each subset. Using immunoSEQ multiplex PCR, the repertoire was profiled, and TCRdb retains in-frame clones only, with some absent. The table records about 2.3 million clones, more than 85% of them present only once. This entry comes from a study of shared clonotypes between healthy human individuals. V gave up 5 bases and J gave up 6 bases; unmatched junction bases: 3. The CDR3 is 14 amino acids. Germline CDR1 SGHVS, CDR2 FNYEAQ. Study results and limitations: The study drew on few donors, limiting represented genetic and exposure-history diversity. It was only blood that was sampled, and tissue repertoires likely differ.

The source is a man aged 18 to 30 in good health. Some clones in this sample may be carry-over from other donors' samples. The specimen sequenced was naive CD4+ T cells from PBMCs. The subset was: CD45RA+ positively selected. The V and J genes are TRBV7-6 and TRBJ2-1; 11 bases align to TRBD2. The CDR3 spells CASSGTSGFNEQFF. The DNA of the CDR3 is TGTGCCAGCAGCGGGACTAGCGGTTTCAATGAGCAGTTCTTC.